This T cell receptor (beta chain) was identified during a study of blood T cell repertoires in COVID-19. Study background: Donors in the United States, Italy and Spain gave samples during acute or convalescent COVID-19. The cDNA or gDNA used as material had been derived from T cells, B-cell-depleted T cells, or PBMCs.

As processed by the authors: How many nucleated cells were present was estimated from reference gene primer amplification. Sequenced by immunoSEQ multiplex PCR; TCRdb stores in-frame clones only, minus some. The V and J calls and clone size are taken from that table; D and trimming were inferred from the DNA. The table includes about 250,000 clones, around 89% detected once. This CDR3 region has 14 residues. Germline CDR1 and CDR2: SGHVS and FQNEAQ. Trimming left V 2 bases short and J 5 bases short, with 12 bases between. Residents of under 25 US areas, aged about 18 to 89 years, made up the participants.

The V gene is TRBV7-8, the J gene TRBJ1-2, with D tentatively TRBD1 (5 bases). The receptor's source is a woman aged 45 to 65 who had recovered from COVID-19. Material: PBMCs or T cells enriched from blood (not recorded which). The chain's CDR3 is CASSLRGEAYGYTF. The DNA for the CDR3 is TGTGCCAGCAGCTTAAGGGGTGAGGCTTATGGCTACACCTTC.